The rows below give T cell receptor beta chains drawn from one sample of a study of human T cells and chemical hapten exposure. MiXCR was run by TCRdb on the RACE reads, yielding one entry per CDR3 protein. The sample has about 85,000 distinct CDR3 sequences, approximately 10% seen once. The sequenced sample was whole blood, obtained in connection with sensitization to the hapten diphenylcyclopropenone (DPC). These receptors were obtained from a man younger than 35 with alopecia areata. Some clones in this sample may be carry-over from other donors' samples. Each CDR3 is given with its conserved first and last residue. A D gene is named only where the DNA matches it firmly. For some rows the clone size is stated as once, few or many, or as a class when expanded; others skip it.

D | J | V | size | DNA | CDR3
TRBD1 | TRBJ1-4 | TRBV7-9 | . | TGTGCCAGCAGCTTAGGACGGGACAGGGGGCAGCAGGATAATGAAAAACTGTTTTTT | CASSLGRDRGQQDNEKLFF
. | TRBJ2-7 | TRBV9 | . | TGTGCCAGCAGCGTAGGGCATACCTACGAGCAGTACTTC | CASSVGHTYEQYF
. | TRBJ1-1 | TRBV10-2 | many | TGCGCCAGCAGTGAGTGGGGGATGTTGGCTTTCTTT | CASSEWGMLAFF
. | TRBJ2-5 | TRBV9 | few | TGTGCCAGCAGCGTAAACAGCCAAGAGACCCAGTACTTC | CASSVNSQETQYF
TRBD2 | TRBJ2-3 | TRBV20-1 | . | TGCAGTGCTGCTGGGACTACCAGTCGATCCGCCACAGATACGCAGTATTTT | CSAAGTTSRSATDTQYF
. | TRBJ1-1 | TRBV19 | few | TGTGCCAGTAGTATAGCAGGACAGCTCAACACTGAAGCTTTCTTT | CASSIAGQLNTEAFF
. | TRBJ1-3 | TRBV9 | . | TGTGCCAGCAGCGTAATCGGCCAACCGGCTGGAAACACCATATATTTT | CASSVIGQPAGNTIYF
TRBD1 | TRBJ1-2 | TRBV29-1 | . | TGCAGCGTAGTTCCTATACAGGGGGCGGAAGGCTACACCTTC | CSVVPIQGAEGYTF
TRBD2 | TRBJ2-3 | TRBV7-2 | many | TGTGCCAGCAGCTTAGAAACGGGGGGGAGGTCAGATACGCAGTATTTT | CASSLETGGRSDTQYF
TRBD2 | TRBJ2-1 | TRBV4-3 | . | TGCGCCAGCAGCCAAGATGGTGGTAGCGGGGATGAGCAGTTCTTC | CASSQDGGSGDEQFF
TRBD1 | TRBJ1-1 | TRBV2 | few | TGTGCCAGCAGTCGCCGGACAGGGGTGAACACTGAAGCTTTCTTT | CASSRRTGVNTEAFF
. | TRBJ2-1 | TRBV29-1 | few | TGCAGCGTCCTTCAGGGATATGAGCAGTTCTTC | CSVLQGYEQFF
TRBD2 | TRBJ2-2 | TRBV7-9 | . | TGTGCCAGCAGCGCGACTCTGGGAGCGGGGGGGCCCCCCGGGGAGCTGTTTTTT | CASSATLGAGGPPGELFF
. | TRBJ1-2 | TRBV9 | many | TGTGCCAGCAGCGAGAGTGGGGGGCGCTGGAAGGAGACTAACTATGGCTACACCTTC | CASSESGGRWKETNYGYTF
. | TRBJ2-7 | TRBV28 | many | TGTGCCAGCCGAAGTGGCAGAAAAGGCGAGCAGTACTTC | CASRSGRKGEQYF